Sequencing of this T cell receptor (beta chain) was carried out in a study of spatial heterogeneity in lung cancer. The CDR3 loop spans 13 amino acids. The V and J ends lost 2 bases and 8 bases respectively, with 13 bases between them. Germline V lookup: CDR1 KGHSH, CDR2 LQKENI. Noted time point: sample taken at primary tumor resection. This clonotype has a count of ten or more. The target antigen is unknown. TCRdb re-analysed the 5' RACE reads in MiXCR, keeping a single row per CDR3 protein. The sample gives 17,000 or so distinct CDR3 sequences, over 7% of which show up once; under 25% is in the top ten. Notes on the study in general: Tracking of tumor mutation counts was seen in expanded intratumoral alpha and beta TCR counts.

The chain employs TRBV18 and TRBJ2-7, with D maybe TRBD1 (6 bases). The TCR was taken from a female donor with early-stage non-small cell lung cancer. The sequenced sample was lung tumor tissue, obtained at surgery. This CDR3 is CASSPKWDTQQYF. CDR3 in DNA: TGTGCCAGCTCACCAAAGTGGGACACCCAGCAGTACTTC.